This T cell receptor (beta chain) stems from a study of long-term antiretroviral therapy in people with HIV. As for the study in general: The oldest samples precede the 2015 immediate-ART recommendation by about a decade. General observations from the study: Clonal populations expanded prior to ART predominated within the repertoire at all time points.

As concerns this clone: The antigen is not known.

V was cut by 1 base and J by 11 bases, with 15 bases left in between. The germline V gene has CDR1 LGHNA and CDR2 YSLEER. This CDR3 spans 14 amino acids. Donors needed at least one pre-ART PBMC sample plus at least two post-ART samples. Every specimen provided 1-10 million cryopreserved PBMC before DNA extraction took place. The run of the v3.0 immunoSEQ assay was at survey level. The assay was immunoSEQ multiplex PCR, and TCRdb's table has in-frame clones only and misses some. The profile shows tens of thousands of clones, around 83% of them singletons. V usage is TRBV4-3 and J usage is TRBJ2-1; no clear D. The sequence derives from a man aged 50 to 59 with HIV. Here the sequenced sample was unsorted PBMCs, taken 3 years after starting antiretroviral therapy. CDR3 in DNA: TGCGCCAGCAGCCAAGGGGCACTTTCACTGAAGCAGTTCTTC. Its translation is CASSQGALSLKQFF.